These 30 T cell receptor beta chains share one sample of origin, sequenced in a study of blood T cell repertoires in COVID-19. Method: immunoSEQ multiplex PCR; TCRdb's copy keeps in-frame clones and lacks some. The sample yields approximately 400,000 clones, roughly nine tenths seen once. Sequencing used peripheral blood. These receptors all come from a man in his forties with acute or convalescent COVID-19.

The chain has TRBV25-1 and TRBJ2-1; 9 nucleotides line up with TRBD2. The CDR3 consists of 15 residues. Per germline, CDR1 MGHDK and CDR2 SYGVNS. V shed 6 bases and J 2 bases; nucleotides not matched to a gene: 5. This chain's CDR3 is CASRESGGPYNEQFF. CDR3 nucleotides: TGTGCCAGCAGGGAAAGCGGGGGGCCCTACAATGAGCAGTTCTTC.

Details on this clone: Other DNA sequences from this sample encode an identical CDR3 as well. CDR3 protein: CASSVVGSSYNEQFF. As DNA, the CDR3 is TGTGCCAGCAGCGTAGTGGGGAGCTCCTACAATGAGCAGTTCTTC. The J gene is TRBJ2-1, the V gene TRBV9, with a possible D match to TRBD2 (5 bases). The length of the CDR3 is 15 residues. Trimming cost V 0 bases and J 0 bases, with 7 bases left between them. Germline V CDR1 and CDR2: SGDLS, YYNGEE.

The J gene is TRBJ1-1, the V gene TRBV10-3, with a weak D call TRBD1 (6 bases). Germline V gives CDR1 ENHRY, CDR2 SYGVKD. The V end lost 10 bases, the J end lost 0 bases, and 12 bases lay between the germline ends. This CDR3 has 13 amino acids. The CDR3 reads CATRQALNTEAFF. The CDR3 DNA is TGTGCCACACGACAGGCACTGAACACTGAAGCTTTCTTT.

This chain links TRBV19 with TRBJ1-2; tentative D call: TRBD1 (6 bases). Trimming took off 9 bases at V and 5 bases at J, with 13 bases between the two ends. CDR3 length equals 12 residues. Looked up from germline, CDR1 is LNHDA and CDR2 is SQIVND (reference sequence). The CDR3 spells CARGHPSYGYTF. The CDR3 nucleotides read TGTGCCAGGGGACATCCTTCTTATGGCTACACCTTC. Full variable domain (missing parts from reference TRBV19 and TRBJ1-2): DGGITQSPKYLFRKEGQNVTLSCEQNLNHDAMYWYRQDPGQGLRLIYYSQIVNDFQKGDIAEGYSVSREKKESFPLTVTSAQKNPTAFYLCARGHPSYGYTFGSGTRLTVV.

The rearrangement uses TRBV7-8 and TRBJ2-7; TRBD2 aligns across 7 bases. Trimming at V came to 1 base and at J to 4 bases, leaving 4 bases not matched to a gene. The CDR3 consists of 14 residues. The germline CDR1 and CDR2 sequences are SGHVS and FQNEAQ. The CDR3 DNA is TGTGCCAGCAGCTTAGGCGGGAGTCGGTACGAGCAGTACTTC. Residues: CASSLGGSRYEQYF.

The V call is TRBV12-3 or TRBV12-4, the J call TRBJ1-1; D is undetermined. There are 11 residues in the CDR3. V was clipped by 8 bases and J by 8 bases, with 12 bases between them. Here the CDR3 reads CASLQANEAFF. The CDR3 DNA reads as TGTGCCAGCCTTCAAGCGAACGAAGCTTTCTTT.

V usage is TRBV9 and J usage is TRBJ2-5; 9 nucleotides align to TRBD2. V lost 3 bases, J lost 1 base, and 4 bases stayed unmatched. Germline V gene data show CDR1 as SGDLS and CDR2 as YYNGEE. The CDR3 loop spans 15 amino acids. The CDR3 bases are TGTGCCAGCAGCGCCTTAGCGGGGGCCCAAGAGACCCAGTACTTC. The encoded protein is CASSALAGAQETQYF.

The CDR3 is CASSWPREYYGYTF. In DNA, the CDR3 is TGTGCCAGCAGTTGGCCAAGGGAGTACTATGGCTACACCTTC. V gene TRBV6-5 combines with J gene TRBJ1-2; D gene uncertain. Germline V gene sequence: CDR1 MNHEY, CDR2 SVGAGI. Trimming pared 4 bases from V and 3 bases from J, leaving 12 bases between. This CDR3 spans 14 amino acids.

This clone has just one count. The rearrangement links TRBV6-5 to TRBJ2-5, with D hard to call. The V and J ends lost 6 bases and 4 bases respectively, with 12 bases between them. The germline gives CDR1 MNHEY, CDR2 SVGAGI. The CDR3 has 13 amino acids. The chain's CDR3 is CASSDETGETQYF. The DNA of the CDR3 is TGTGCCAGCAGCGACGAAACGGGAGAGACCCAGTACTTC.

CDR3 region: CASSLTRNTEAFF. Written as DNA, the CDR3 is TGTGCCAGCAGCCTCACAAGGAACACTGAAGCTTTCTTT. The chain joins TRBV7-3 to TRBJ1-1; D call uncertain. Per germline, CDR1 SGHTA and CDR2 FQGTGA. Trimming left V 5 bases short and J 1 base short, with 8 bases between. The CDR3 consists of 13 residues.

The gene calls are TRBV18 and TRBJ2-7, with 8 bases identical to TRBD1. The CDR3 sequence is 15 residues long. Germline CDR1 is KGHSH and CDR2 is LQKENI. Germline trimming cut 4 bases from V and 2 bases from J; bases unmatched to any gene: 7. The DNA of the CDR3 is TGTGCCAGCTCACTTACAGGGGGTACTGCCTACGAGCAGTACTTC. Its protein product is CASSLTGGTAYEQYF.

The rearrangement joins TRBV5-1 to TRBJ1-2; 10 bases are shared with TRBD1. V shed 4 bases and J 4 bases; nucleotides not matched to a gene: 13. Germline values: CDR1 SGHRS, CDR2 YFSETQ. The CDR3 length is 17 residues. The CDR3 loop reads CASSPLPARDRGYGYTF. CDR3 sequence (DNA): TGCGCCAGCAGCCCATTACCCGCCCGGGACAGGGGCTATGGCTACACCTTC.

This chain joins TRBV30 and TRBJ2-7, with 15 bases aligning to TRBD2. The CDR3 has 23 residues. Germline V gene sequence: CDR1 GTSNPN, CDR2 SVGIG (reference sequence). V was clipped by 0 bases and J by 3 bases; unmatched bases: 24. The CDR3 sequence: CAWSVSRFGVPGLAGGSGYEQYF. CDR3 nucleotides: TGTGCCTGGAGTGTCAGCCGGTTCGGGGTCCCGGGACTAGCGGGAGGTAGTGGCTACGAGCAGTACTTC.

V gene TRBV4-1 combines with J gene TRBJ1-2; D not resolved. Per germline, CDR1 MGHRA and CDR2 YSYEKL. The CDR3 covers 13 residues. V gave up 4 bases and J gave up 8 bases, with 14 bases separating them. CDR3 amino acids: CASSLEQSWGYTF. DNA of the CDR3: TGCGCCAGCAGCCTTGAACAGTCCTGGGGCTACACCTTC.

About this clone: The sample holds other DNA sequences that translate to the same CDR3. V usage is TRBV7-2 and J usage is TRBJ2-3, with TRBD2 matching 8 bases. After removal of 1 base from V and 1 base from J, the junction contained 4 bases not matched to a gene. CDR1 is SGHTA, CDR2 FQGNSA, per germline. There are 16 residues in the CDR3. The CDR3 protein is CASSLEGRGGTDTQYF. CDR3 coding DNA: TGTGCCAGCAGCTTAGAGGGGCGGGGGGGCACAGATACGCAGTATTTT.

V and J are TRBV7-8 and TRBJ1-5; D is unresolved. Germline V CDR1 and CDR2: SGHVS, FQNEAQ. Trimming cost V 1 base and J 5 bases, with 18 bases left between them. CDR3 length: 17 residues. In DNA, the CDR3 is TGTGCCAGCAGCTTAGTTTACAAATCAGCGGAGTATCAGCCCCAGCATTTT. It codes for CASSLVYKSAEYQPQHF.

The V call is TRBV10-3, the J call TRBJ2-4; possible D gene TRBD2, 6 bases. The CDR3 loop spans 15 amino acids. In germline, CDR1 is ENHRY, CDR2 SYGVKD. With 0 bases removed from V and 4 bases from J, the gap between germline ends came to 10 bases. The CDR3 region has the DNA TGTGCCATCAGTGAGTCGATGACTAGGAAAAACATTCAGTACTTC. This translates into CAISESMTRKNIQYF.

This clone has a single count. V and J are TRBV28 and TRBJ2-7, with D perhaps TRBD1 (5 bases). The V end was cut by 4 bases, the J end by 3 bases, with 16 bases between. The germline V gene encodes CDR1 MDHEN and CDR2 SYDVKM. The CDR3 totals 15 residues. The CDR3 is CASSSPRDSFYEQYF. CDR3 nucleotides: TGTGCCAGCAGTTCTCCCCGCGACAGTTTCTACGAGCAGTACTTC.

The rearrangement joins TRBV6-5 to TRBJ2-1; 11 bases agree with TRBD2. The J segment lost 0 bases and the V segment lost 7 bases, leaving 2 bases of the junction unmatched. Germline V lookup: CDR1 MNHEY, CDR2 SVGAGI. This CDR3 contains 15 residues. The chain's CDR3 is CASTSGRSSYNEQFF. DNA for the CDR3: TGTGCCAGCACTAGCGGGAGGAGCTCCTACAATGAGCAGTTCTTC.

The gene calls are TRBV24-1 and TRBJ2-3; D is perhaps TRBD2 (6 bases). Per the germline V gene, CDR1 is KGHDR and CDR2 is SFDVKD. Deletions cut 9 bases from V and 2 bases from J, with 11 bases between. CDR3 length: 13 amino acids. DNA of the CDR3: TGTGCCACCGGAGGGTCCGACACAGATACGCAGTATTTT. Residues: CATGGSDTDTQYF.

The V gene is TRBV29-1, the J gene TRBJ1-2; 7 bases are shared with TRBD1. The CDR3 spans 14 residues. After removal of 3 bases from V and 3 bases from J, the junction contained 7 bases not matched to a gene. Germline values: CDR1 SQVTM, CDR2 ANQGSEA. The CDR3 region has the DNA TGCAGCGTTGAGGAGGGGGCATTAGACTATGGCTACACCTTC. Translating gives CSVEEGALDYGYTF. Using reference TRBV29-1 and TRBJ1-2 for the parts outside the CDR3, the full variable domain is SAVISQKPSRDICQRGTSLTIQCQVDSQVTMMFWYRQQPGQSLTLIATANQGSEATYESGFVIDKFPISRPNLTFSTLTVSNMSPEDSSIYLCSVEEGALDYGYTFGSGTRLTVV.

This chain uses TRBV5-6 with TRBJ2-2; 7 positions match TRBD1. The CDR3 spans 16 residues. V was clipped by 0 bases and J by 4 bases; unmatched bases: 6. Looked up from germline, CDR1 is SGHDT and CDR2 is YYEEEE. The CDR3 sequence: CASSLGQGMSTGELFF. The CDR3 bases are TGTGCCAGCAGCTTGGGACAGGGTATGAGCACCGGGGAGCTGTTTTTT.

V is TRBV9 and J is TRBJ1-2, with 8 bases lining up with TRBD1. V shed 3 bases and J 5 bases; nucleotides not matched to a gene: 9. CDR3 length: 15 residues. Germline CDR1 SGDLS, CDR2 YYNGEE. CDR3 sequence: CASSARQGSGYGYTF. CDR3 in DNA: TGTGCCAGCAGCGCCAGACAGGGGAGTGGGTATGGCTACACCTTC.

The CDR3 region has the DNA TGCGCCAGCAGCCAAGATCGCAGCGGGAAGGCTTGGGAGCAGTACTTC. This translates into CASSQDRSGKAWEQYF. This chain links TRBV4-3 with TRBJ2-7; 7 bases fit TRBD2. Trimming at V came to 0 bases and at J to 7 bases, leaving 12 bases not matched to a gene. Germline lookup yields CDR1 LGHNA and CDR2 YSLEER. The CDR3 covers 16 residues.

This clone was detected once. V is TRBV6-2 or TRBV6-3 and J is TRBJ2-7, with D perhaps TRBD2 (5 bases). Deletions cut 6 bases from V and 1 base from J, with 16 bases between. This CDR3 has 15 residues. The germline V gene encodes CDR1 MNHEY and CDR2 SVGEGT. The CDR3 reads CASSDPASSSYEQYF. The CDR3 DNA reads TGTGCCAGCAGCGACCCCGCTAGCTCTTCCTACGAGCAGTACTTC.

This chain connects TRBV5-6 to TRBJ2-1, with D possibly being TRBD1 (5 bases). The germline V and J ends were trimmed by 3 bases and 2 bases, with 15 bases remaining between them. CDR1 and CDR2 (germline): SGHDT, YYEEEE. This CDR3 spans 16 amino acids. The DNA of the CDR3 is TGTGCCAGCAGCTCCCAAGACAGTCAGCCCTACAATGAGCAGTTCTTC. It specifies CASSSQDSQPYNEQFF.

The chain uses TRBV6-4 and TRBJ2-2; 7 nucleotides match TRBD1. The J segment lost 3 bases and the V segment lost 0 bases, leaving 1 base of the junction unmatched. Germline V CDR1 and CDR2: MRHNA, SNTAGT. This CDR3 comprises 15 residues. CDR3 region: CASSDSGQDTGELFF. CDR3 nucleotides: TGTGCCAGCAGTGACTCAGGACAGGACACCGGGGAGCTGTTTTTT.

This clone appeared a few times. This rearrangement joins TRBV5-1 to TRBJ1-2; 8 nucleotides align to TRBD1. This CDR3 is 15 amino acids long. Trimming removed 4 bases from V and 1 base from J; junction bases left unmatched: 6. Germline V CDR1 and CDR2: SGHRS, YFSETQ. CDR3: CASSGTGQVNYGYTF. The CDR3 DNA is TGCGCCAGCAGCGGGACGGGACAGGTTAACTATGGCTACACCTTC.

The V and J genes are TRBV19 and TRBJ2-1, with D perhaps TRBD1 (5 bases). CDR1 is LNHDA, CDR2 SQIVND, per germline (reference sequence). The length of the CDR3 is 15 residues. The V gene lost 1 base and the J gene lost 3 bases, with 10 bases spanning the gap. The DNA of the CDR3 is TGTGCCAGTAGTATAGCCACAGGCCTCTACAATGAGCAGTTCTTC. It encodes CASSIATGLYNEQFF.

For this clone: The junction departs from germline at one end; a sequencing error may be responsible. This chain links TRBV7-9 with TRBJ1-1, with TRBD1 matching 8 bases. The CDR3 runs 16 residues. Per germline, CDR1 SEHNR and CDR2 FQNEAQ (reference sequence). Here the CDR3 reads CASSLGAGGSITEAFF. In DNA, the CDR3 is TGTGCCAGCAGTTTAGGGGCAGGGGGCTCGATCACTGAAGCTTTCTTT.